The source of this T cell receptor (beta chain) is a study of T-cell memory formation after mild COVID-19. Study-level points and caveats: Later expanders leaned CD4+, whereas day 15 to 85 contracting clones were balanced CD4/CD8.

5'RACE, which relied on constant-segment primers, yielded TCR alpha and TCR beta cDNA libraries carrying sample barcodes and UMIs. From the 5' RACE reads, TCRdb called clonotypes with MiXCR, one entry per CDR3 protein. Here the sample spans some 450,000 distinct CDR3 sequences, around 19% being singletons. A note on this clonotype: Its specificity is not known.

The V and J ends lost 8 bases and 2 bases, in that order; junction bases with no gene match: 8. This CDR3 contains 15 residues. Looked up from germline, CDR1 is SEHNR and CDR2 is FQNEAQ (reference sequence). The sequence was collected from an adult woman who had mild COVID-19 (a few samples of this study predate the infection). Cell type and time point are not known. Sequenced material: PBMCs or a T cell subset sorted from them (not recorded which). This chain uses TRBV7-9 with TRBJ2-1; 8 nucleotides agree with TRBD1. The CDR3 sequence: CASRSVGQAYNEQFF. The CDR3 region has the DNA TGTGCCAGCCGCTCTGTGGGACAGGCCTACAATGAGCAGTTCTTC.